These 18 T cell receptor beta chains originate from one sample sequenced in a study of blood T cell repertoires in COVID-19. TCRdb keeps only in-frame clones here, not all; method: immunoSEQ multiplex PCR. Found here are hundreds of thousands of clones, around 86% of them singletons; the top ten hold around an eighth. Sequences were obtained from peripheral blood. All receptors derive from an older woman with active or convalescent COVID-19.

This clone came up many times. The V gene is TRBV19, the J gene TRBJ1-5, with 10 nucleotides matching TRBD1. The CDR3 has 16 residues. Per germline, CDR1 LNHDA and CDR2 SQIVND (reference sequence). After removal of 7 bases from V and 2 bases from J, the junction contained 8 bases not matched to a gene. The CDR3 coding sequence is TGTGCCAGTATCCGGACAGGGGGAATGGGCAATCAGCCCCAGCATTTT. This gives the protein CASIRTGGMGNQPQHF.

This chain uses TRBV19 with TRBJ1-2, with D unclear. Germline V gene data show CDR1 as LNHDA and CDR2 as SQIVND (reference sequence). V lost 2 bases and J 2 bases, leaving 12 bases between the germline ends. This CDR3 comprises 15 residues. For the CDR3, the DNA is TGTGCCAGTAGTATACTCTTCCCGGGGAACTATGGCTACACCTTC. This sequence encodes CASSILFPGNYGYTF.

The J gene is TRBJ1-1, the V gene TRBV5-1; the D gene is possibly TRBD1 (6 bases). V was trimmed by 0 bases and J by 5 bases, leaving 14 bases between them. This CDR3 is built from 15 residues. Per the germline V gene, CDR1 is SGHRS and CDR2 is YFSETQ. For the CDR3, the DNA is TGCGCCAGCAGCTTGGCCGCAGGGGCCGGGACTGAAGCTTTCTTT. Encoded protein: CASSLAAGAGTEAFF.

The genes are TRBV12-1 and TRBJ1-5. TRBV12-1 is described as a pseudogene. This CDR3 region has 16 residues. This chain's CDR3 is CASSPTTGVGGCPQHF. The CDR3 coding sequence is TGTGCCAGCAGCCCCACCACCGGGGTGGGGGGTTGTCCCCAGCATTTT.

The chain combines TRBV6-4 with TRBJ1-1; 9 nucleotides agree with TRBD1. Germline CDR1 MRHNA, CDR2 SNTAGT. V gave up 7 bases and J gave up 6 bases; unmatched junction bases: 15. This CDR3 contains 16 residues. For the CDR3, the DNA is TGTGCCAGCAACCGAGAGCCGGGACAGGGTTCTTCTGAAGCTTTCTTT. This translates into CASNREPGQGSSEAFF.

This clone was detected a few times. The V call is TRBV4-1, the J call TRBJ2-1; 12 bases agree with TRBD2. CDR1 and CDR2 from the germline V gene are MGHRA and YSYEKL. The CDR3 contains 17 residues. The V segment lost 2 bases and the J segment 10 bases; nucleotides outside the gene matches: 12. The CDR3 DNA sequence: TGCGCCAGCAGCCAAACCGCACCGGGACTAGCGGGTCGGGAGCAGTTCTTC. Translating gives CASSQTAPGLAGREQFF.

This chain joins TRBV5-1 and TRBJ2-3, with TRBD2 matching over 9 bases. The germline V gene encodes CDR1 SGHRS and CDR2 YFSETQ. Unmatched junction bases numbered 5, after V lost 2 bases and J lost 4 bases. There are 15 residues in the CDR3. The CDR3 coding sequence is TGCGCCAGCAGCTTCCGCGGGGGGGCCTCAGATACGCAGTATTTT. This translates into CASSFRGGASDTQYF.

The chain employs TRBV10-2 and TRBJ2-4; 11 bases align to TRBD2. Per the germline V gene, CDR1 is WSHSY and CDR2 is SAAADI. The junction had 4 bases not matched to a gene; V was cut back by 0 bases and J by 0 bases. This CDR3 is built from 18 residues. CDR3 sequence reads: CASSESLAGGPAKNIQYF. The CDR3 nucleotides are TGCGCCAGCAGTGAGTCCCTAGCGGGGGGACCAGCCAAAAACATTCAGTACTTC.

V is TRBV7-9 and J is TRBJ1-1, with 11 bases fitting TRBD1. V shed 5 bases and J 0 bases; nucleotides not matched to a gene: 8. The length of the CDR3 is 17 residues. Germline V gives CDR1 SEHNR, CDR2 FQNEAQ (reference sequence). The CDR3 DNA reads as TGTGCCAGCAGCCCCCAGGACAGGGGGCTATTGAACACTGAAGCTTTCTTT. This gives the protein CASSPQDRGLLNTEAFF.

This clone was found once. This chain joins TRBV18 and TRBJ1-1; D unresolved. Looked up from germline, CDR1 is KGHSH and CDR2 is LQKENI. This CDR3 contains 14 residues. V lost 2 bases and J 0 bases, leaving 7 bases between the germline ends. The CDR3 is CASSPASMNTEAFF. CDR3 DNA sequence: TGTGCCAGCTCACCAGCGTCCATGAACACTGAAGCTTTCTTT.

The rearrangement links TRBV6-5 to TRBJ2-7; 8 bases align to TRBD1. There are 15 residues in the CDR3. The V and J ends lost 6 bases and 7 bases, in that order; junction bases with no gene match: 14. Looked up from germline, CDR1 is MNHEY and CDR2 is SVGAGI. The CDR3 reads CASSNRRQGAREQYF. CDR3 nucleotides: TGTGCCAGCAGCAACCGTAGGCAGGGGGCGCGGGAGCAGTACTTC.

This clone showed up just once. The V gene is TRBV18, the J gene TRBJ2-2, with 9 bases aligning to TRBD2. V shed 1 base and J 5 bases; nucleotides not matched to a gene: 11. The CDR3 covers 18 residues. Germline loops: CDR1 KGHSH, CDR2 LQKENI. CDR3 protein: CASSPRPAGGPGTGELFF. DNA of the CDR3: TGTGCCAGCTCACCACGGCCTGCGGGGGGGCCGGGGACCGGGGAGCTGTTTTTT. The full variable domain, completed using reference TRBV18 and TRBJ2-2, is NAGVMQNPRHLVRRRGQEARLRCSPMKGHSHVYWYRQLPEEGLKFMVYLQKENIIDESGMPKERFSAEFPKEGPSILRIQQVVRGDSAAYFCASSPRPAGGPGTGELFFGEGSRLTVL.

The chain is built from TRBV30 and TRBJ1-6; possible D gene TRBD1, 5 bases. The length of the CDR3 is 15 residues. Germline CDR1 is GTSNPN and CDR2 is SVGIG (reference sequence). Trimming took 4 bases from V and 6 from J, leaving 16 bases between them. In DNA form, the CDR3 reads TGTGCCTGGACCATCGGGACTGTCCTTAATTCACCCCTCCACTTT. Its translation is CAWTIGTVLNSPLHF.

As for this clone: This CDR3 is also generated by other DNA sequences in the sample. This chain links TRBV18 with TRBJ1-5, with TRBD1 matching 8 bases. This CDR3 contains 14 residues. Germline lookup yields CDR1 KGHSH and CDR2 LQKENI. J gave up 5 bases and V 2 bases, and 2 bases lay outside the gene matches. CDR3: CASSPGTGDQPQHF. The CDR3 DNA reads as TGTGCCAGCTCACCAGGGACAGGCGATCAGCCCCAGCATTTT.

The V and J genes are TRBV27 and TRBJ2-7, with 7 bases matching TRBD1. The CDR3 contains 18 residues. V gave up 0 bases and J gave up 0 bases; unmatched junction bases: 11. CDR1 and CDR2 (germline): MNHEY, SMNVEV (reference sequence). The chain's CDR3 is CASSLSRRGGQFSYEQYF. The CDR3 region has the DNA TGTGCCAGCAGTTTATCTAGGAGAGGGGGCCAGTTCTCCTACGAGCAGTACTTC.

This clone appeared once. The chain recombines TRBV5-1 with TRBJ1-2; D remains unclear. V was trimmed by 4 bases and J by 5 bases, leaving 18 bases between them. The CDR3 contains 15 residues. CDR1 is SGHRS, CDR2 YFSETQ, per germline. Written as DNA, the CDR3 is TGCGCCAGCAGCCCGAGACTGGAGCGTGGATATGGCTACACCTTC. Translating gives CASSPRLERGYGYTF.

The chain recombines TRBV29-1 with TRBJ2-7; possible D gene TRBD2, 5 bases. Germline-derived CDR1 and CDR2 are SQVTM and ANQGSEA. This CDR3 region has 11 residues. The V and J ends lost 4 bases and 4 bases respectively, with 8 bases between them. Written as DNA, the CDR3 is TGCAGCGTTGTGGGGAGTTACGAGCAGTACTTC. Translating gives CSVVGSYEQYF.

The chain couples TRBV3-1 (or the pseudogene TRBV3-2) to TRBJ1-3; D is ambiguous. From germline, CDR1 is LGHDT and CDR2 YNNKEL (reference sequence). V was clipped by 4 bases and J by 2 bases, with 9 bases between them. There are 14 residues in the CDR3. Here the CDR3 reads CASSLRHAGNTIYF. Here the CDR3 DNA reads TGTGCCAGCAGCCTCCGACACGCTGGAAACACCATATATTTT.